This TCR beta chain stems from a study of blood T cell repertoires in COVID-19. Libraries were prepared by immunoSEQ multiplex PCR; TCRdb keeps only in-frame clonotypes and omits some of them. Of over 80,000 clones listed, over 75% are singletons. This CDR3 is built from 12 residues. As for this clone: A junction end diverges from the germline sequence, so it may reflect a read error.

The source is a human donor in a cohort sampled during active COVID-19. The chain couples TRBV12-3 or TRBV12-4 to TRBJ1-5; D call uncertain. Source material: peripheral blood. CDR3 DNA: TGTGCCAGCAGGTTTAGCGATCAGCCCCAGCATTTT. Translation gives CASRFSDQPQHF.